This passage covers 7 T cell receptor beta chains from one sample sequenced in a study of technical replicates of blood from several donors. TCRdb keeps only in-frame clones here, not all; method: immunoSEQ multiplex PCR. The profile shows around 80,000 clones, approximately 94% of them singletons. Sequencing used T cells isolated from PBMCs. The receptor set was obtained from a human donor in good health.

The chain's CDR3 is CASSSPGYTQYF. CDR3 nucleotide sequence: TGTGCCAGCAGTTCCCCCGGGTATACGCAGTATTTT. The chain links TRBV7-9 to TRBJ2-3; the D is unclear. Germline V CDR1 and CDR2: SEHNR, FQNEAQ (reference sequence). CDR3 size: 12 residues. Trimming pared 6 bases from V and 7 bases from J, leaving 11 bases between.

The chain is built from TRBV7-9 and TRBJ2-2; perhaps TRBD1 as D (5 bases). V was shortened by 6 bases and J by 1 base, with 15 bases between the two germline ends. Germline CDR1 and CDR2: SEHNR and FQNEAQ (reference sequence). The CDR3 has 16 residues. CDR3 sequence (DNA): TGTGCCAGCAGGCCACAGGCGATCCGGAACACCGGGGAGCTGTTTTTT. Its protein product is CASRPQAIRNTGELFF.

The rearrangement links TRBV18 to TRBJ2-5; D is possibly TRBD1 (6 bases). The V and J ends lost 0 bases and 4 bases respectively, with 9 bases between them. The CDR3 is 14 residues long. Germline V gene sequence: CDR1 KGHSH, CDR2 LQKENI. In DNA, the CDR3 is TGTGCCAGCTCACCACCTCAGGGGAGAGAGACCCAGTACTTC. Its translation: CASSPPQGRETQYF.

The CDR3 region is CASSELLGLEQFF. Written as DNA, the CDR3 is TGTGCCAGCAGTGAATTGTTGGGACTCGAGCAGTTCTTC. This chain joins TRBV2 and TRBJ2-1; tentative D call: TRBD2 (6 bases). V dropped 2 bases and J dropped 10 bases, with 12 bases sitting between them. The CDR3 covers 13 residues. Germline CDR1 is SNHLY and CDR2 is FYNNEI.

Here the CDR3 DNA reads TGTGCCAGCAGTTTTAGCGGAGCCGTCCAAGAGACCCAGTACTTC. Amino acids: CASSFSGAVQETQYF. The gene calls are TRBV28 and TRBJ2-5; tentatively, D is TRBD2 (6 bases). V shed 3 bases and J shed 1 base, with 12 bases lying between them. Germline lookup yields CDR1 MDHEN and CDR2 SYDVKM. The CDR3 has 15 amino acids.

J is TRBJ2-1 and V is TRBV13; 9 nucleotides agree with TRBD2. This CDR3 spans 16 amino acids. V shed 4 bases and J 3 bases; nucleotides not matched to a gene: 7. The germline V gene encodes CDR1 PRHDT and CDR2 FYEKMQ (reference sequence). The CDR3 region has the DNA TGTGCCAGCAGCTCATTTAGCGGGAGCGGCTACAATGAGCAGTTCTTC. As protein: CASSSFSGSGYNEQFF.

This chain connects TRBV19 to TRBJ1-5, with a tentative D call TRBD1 (6 bases). The CDR3 extends over 15 amino acids. The germline V gene has CDR1 LNHDA and CDR2 SQIVND (reference sequence). Trimming left V 7 bases short and J 5 bases short, with 18 bases between. For the CDR3, the DNA is TGTGCCAGTAAGGGTACAGGGTGGTTGGATCAGCCCCAGCATTTT. Encoded protein: CASKGTGWLDQPQHF.